This is a list of T cell receptor beta chains from one sample in a study of CXCR3-negative and CXCR3-positive naive CD8 T cells. Following a re-call of the 5' RACE reads, TCRdb has one entry per CDR3 protein and lacks DNA. This sample's table reports some 28,000 distinct CDR3 sequences. Sequencing used memory CD8+ T cells from blood. Receptor source: a human donor in good health. Some clones in this sample may be carry-over from other donors' samples. CDR3s include the opening cysteine and the closing phenylalanine or tryptophan. Clone size is shown for a subset of rows, as once, few, many or a class of expanded clone.

J gene,V gene,clone size,CDR3 protein
TRBJ2-1,TRBV7-9,-,CASIHGGGYNEQFF
TRBJ1-4,TRBV12-3/TRBV12-4,-,CASSPRQGKLFF
TRBJ1-1,TRBV19,-,CASSGGGGASEAFF
TRBJ2-2,TRBV4-2,-,CASSQTGDHTGELFF
TRBJ2-3,TRBV7-2,-,CASSLRSTSGAADTQYF
TRBJ2-7,TRBV7-2,-,CASSAKLAGNEQYF
TRBJ2-7,TRBV29-1,-,CSVKHGYEQYF
TRBJ2-5,TRBV12-3/TRBV12-4,-,CASSFSGGIGETQCF
TRBJ1-6,TRBV6-6,-,CASSYSRDGGGNSPLHF
TRBJ2-7,TRBV5-1,-,CASTISLYSYEQYF
TRBJ2-1,TRBV7-2,-,CASSPDRGQDEQFF
TRBJ2-7,TRBV11-2,-,CASSLAGNSREQYF
TRBJ2-7,TRBV7-9,-,CASSFDTEQYF
TRBJ1-1,TRBV30,large,CAWSTGTGDTEAFF
TRBJ2-7,TRBV20-1,-,CSARGELLPYEQYF
TRBJ2-5,TRBV3-1,-,CASSQGQGNSWETQYF